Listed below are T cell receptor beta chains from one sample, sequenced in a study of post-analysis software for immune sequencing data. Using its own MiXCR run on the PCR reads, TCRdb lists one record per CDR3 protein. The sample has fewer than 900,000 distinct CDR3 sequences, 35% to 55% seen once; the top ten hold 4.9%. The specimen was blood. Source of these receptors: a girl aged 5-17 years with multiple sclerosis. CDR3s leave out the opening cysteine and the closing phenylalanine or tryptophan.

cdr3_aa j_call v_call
SARGLAGTTYEQY TRBJ2-7 TRBV20-1
SALRDAETQY TRBJ2-5 TRBV20-1
ASSLSTGTHYEQY TRBJ2-7 TRBV27
SATEGAASIAKNIQY TRBJ2-4 TRBV20-1
ASSFRQGMGNEQF TRBJ2-1 TRBV6-2/TRBV6-3
ASSGAGQGVGYT TRBJ1-2 TRBV7-2
ASSQVTGTSGRGSYNEQF TRBJ2-1 TRBV4-3
ASARGTGGYEQY NA TRBV5-6
SARGTGFAKNIQY TRBJ2-4 TRBV20-1
ASSLGWSSGSNEQF TRBJ2-1 TRBV7-2
ASSDTSGNRNEQF TRBJ2-1 TRBV13
ASSSLDSLRWDTQY TRBJ2-3 TRBV7-9
SALAQGNEQF TRBJ2-1 TRBV29-1
ASSQEFGAGGTDTQY TRBJ2-3 TRBV3-1
SVAPRTSGAKQF TRBJ2-1 TRBV29-1
ASSLPWSGNTLDEQY NA TRBV12-3/TRBV12-4
SAGTGGYGYT TRBJ1-2 TRBV29-1
ASGLAVGYGTQY TRBJ2-5 TRBV5-1
ASSTTTSTEAF TRBJ1-1 TRBV7-9
SVVEFERETWNEQF TRBJ2-1 TRBV29-1
ASSLGGMSEKLF TRBJ1-4 TRBV7-9
ASSPTGEVKPQH TRBJ1-5 TRBV12-3/TRBV12-4
ASSEAGTTLGKRF TRBJ1-4 TRBV6-1